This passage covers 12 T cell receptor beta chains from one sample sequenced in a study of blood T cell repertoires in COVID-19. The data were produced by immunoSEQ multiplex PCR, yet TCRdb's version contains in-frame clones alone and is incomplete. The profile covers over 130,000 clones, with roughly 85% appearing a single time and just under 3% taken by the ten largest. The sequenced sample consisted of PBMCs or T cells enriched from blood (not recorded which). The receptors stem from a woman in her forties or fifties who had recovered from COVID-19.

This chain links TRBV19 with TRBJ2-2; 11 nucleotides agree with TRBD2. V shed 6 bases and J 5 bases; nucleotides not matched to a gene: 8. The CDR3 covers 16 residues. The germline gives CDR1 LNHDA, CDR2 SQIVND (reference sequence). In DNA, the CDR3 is TGTGCCAGTAGAGGGCTAGCGGGAGGAGGTACCGGGGAGCTGTTTTTT. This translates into CASRGLAGGGTGELFF.

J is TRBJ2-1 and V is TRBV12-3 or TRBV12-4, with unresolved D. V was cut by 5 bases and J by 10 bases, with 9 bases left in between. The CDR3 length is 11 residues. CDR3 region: CASSTRAEQFF. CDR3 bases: TGTGCCAGCAGTACCCGAGCGGAGCAGTTCTTC.

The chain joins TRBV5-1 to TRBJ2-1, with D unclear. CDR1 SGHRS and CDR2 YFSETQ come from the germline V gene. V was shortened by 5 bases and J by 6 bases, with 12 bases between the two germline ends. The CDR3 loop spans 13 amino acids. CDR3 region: CASRVLVTNEQFF. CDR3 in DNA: TGCGCCAGCAGGGTCTTAGTCACCAATGAGCAGTTCTTC.

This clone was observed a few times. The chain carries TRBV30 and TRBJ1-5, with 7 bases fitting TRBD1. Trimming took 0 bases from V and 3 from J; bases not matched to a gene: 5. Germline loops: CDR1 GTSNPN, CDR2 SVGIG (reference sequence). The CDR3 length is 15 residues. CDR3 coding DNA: TGTGCCTGGAGTGTACCGGGACAGAACAATCAGCCCCAGCATTTT. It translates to CAWSVPGQNNQPQHF.

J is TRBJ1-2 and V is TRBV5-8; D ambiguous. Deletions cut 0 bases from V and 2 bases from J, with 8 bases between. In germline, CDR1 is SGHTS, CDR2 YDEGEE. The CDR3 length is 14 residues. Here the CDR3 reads CASSLGGNNYGYTF. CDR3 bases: TGTGCCAGCAGCTTGGGCGGGAACAACTATGGCTACACCTTC.

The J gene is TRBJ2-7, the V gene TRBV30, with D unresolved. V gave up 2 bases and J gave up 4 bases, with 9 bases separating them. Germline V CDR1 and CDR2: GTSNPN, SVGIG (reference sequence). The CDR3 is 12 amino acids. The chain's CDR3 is CAWSLSNYEQYF. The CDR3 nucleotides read TGTGCCTGGAGTCTAAGTAATTACGAGCAGTACTTC.

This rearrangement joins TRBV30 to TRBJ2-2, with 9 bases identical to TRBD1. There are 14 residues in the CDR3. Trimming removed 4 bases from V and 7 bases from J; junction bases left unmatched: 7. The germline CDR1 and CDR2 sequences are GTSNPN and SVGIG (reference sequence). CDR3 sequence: CAWNYRGHNGELFF. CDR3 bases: TGTGCCTGGAATTACAGGGGGCATAACGGGGAGCTGTTTTTT.

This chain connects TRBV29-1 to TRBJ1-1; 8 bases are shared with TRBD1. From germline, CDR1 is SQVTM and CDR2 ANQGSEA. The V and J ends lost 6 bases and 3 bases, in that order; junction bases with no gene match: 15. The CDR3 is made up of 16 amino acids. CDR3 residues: CSVLDRVRLRDTEAFF. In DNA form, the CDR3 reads TGCAGCGTCCTGGACAGGGTTCGATTACGGGACACTGAAGCTTTCTTT.

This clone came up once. The DNA for the CDR3 is TGCAGCGTTGAGGAAGCGGGAGTCTCCTACAATGAGCAGTTCTTC. Its protein product is CSVEEAGVSYNEQFF. This chain uses TRBV29-1 with TRBJ2-1, with TRBD2 matching 8 bases. The CDR3 loop spans 15 amino acids. The V segment lost 3 bases and the J segment 0 bases; nucleotides outside the gene matches: 4. Germline loops: CDR1 SQVTM, CDR2 ANQGSEA.

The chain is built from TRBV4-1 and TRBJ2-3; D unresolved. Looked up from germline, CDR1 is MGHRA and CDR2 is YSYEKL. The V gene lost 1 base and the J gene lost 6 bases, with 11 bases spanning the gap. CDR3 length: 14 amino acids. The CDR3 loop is CASSQVAFSDTQYF. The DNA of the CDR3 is TGCGCCAGCAGCCAAGTAGCTTTCTCGGATACGCAGTATTTT.

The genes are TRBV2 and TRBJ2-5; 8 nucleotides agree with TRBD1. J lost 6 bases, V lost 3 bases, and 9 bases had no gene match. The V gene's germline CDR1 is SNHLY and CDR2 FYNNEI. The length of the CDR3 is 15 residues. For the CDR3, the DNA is TGTGCCAGCAGTGAGACGGACAGGGTAGGAAAGACCCAGTACTTC. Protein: CASSETDRVGKTQYF.

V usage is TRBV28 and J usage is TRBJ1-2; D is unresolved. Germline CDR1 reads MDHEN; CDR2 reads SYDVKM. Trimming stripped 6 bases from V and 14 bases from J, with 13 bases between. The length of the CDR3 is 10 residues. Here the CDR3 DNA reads TGTGCCAGCAGCTCGATCCGGACTACCTTC. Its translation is CASSSIRTTF.